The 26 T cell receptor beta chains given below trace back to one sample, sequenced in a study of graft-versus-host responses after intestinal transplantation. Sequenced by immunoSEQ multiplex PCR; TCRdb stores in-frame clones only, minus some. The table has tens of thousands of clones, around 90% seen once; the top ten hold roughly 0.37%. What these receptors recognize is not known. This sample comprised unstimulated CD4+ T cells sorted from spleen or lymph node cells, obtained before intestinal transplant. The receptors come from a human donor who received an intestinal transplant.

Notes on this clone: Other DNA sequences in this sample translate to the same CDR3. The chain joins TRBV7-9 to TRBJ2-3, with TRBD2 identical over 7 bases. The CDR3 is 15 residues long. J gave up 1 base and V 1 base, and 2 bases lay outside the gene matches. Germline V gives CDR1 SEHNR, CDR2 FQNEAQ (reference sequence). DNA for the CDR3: TGTGCCAGCAGCTTAGTGGCGGGAGGCACAGATACGCAGTATTTT. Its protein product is CASSLVAGGTDTQYF.

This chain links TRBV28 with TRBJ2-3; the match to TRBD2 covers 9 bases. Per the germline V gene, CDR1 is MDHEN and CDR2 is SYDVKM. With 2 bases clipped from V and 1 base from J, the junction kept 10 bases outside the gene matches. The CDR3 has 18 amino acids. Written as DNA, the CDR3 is TGTGCCAGCAGTTTACGCCCGGCGGCGGGAGGGGGCACAGATACGCAGTATTTT. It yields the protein CASSLRPAAGGGTDTQYF.

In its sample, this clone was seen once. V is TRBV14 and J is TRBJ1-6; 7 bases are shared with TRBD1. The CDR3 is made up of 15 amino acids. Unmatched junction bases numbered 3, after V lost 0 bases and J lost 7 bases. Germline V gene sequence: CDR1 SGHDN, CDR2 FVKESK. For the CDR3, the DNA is TGTGCCAGCAGCCAAGACGGGACAGCCAATTCACCCCTCCACTTT. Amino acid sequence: CASSQDGTANSPLHF.

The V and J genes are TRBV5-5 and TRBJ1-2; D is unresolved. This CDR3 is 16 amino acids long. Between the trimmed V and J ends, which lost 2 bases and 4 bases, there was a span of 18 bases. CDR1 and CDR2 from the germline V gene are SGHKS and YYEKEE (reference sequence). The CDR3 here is CASSFRPGLASYGYTF. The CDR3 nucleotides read TGTGCCAGCAGCTTTAGACCGGGCCTAGCCTCCTATGGCTACACCTTC.

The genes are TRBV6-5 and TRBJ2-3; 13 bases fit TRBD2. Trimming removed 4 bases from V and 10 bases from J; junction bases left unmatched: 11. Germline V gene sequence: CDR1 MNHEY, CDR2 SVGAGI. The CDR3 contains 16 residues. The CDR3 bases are TGTGCCAGCAGTTCTATACTAGCGGGGGGGCCAGGGCCGCAGTATTTT. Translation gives CASSSILAGGPGPQYF.

The CDR3 loop reads CASSGQANEKLFF. The DNA of the CDR3 is TGTGCCAGCTCGGGACAGGCTAATGAAAAACTGTTTTTT. This chain connects TRBV18 to TRBJ1-4; 8 bases are shared with TRBD1. CDR3 size: 13 residues. V lost 6 bases, J lost 3 bases, and 0 bases stayed unmatched. The germline CDR1 and CDR2 sequences are KGHSH and LQKENI. The whole variable domain, filled in from reference TRBV18 and TRBJ1-4, reads NAGVMQNPRHLVRRRGQEARLRCSPMKGHSHVYWYRQLPEEGLKFMVYLQKENIIDESGMPKERFSAEFPKEGPSILRIQQVVRGDSAAYFCASSGQANEKLFFGSGTQLSVL.

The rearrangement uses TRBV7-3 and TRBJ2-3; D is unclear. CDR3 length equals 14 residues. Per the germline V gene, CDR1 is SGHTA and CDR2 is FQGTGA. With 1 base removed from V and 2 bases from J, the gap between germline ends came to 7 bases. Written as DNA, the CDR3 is TGTGCCAGCAGCTTAAGAGAGTACACAGATACGCAGTATTTT. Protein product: CASSLREYTDTQYF.

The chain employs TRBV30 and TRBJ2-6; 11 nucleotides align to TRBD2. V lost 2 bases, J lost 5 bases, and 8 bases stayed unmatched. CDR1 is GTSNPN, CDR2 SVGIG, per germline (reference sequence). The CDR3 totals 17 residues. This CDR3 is CAWSPSGGSSWANVLTF. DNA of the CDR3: TGTGCCTGGAGTCCTAGCGGGGGGTCTTCTTGGGCCAACGTCCTGACTTTC. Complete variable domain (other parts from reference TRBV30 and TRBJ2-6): SQTIHQWPATLVQPVGSPLSLECTVEGTSNPNLYWYRQAAGRGLQLLFYSVGIGQISSEVPQNLSASRPQDRQFILSSKKLLLSDSGFYLCAWSPSGGSSWANVLTFGAGSRLTVL.

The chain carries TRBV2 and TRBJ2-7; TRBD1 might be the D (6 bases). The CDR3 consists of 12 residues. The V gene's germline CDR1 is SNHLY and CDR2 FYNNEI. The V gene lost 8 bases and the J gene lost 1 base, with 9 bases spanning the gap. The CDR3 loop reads CASAGESYEQYF. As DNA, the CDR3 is TGTGCCAGCGCAGGGGAATCCTACGAGCAGTACTTC.

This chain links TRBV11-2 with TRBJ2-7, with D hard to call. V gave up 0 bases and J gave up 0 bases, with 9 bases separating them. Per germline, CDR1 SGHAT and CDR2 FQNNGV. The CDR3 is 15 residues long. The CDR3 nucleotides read TGTGCCAGCAGCTTAGATCCAGGTACCTCCTACGAGCAGTACTTC. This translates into CASSLDPGTSYEQYF.

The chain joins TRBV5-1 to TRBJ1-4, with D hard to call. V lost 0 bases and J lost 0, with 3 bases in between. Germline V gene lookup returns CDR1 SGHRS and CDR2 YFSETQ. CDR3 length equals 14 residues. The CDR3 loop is CASSLGATNEKLFF. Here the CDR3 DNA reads TGCGCCAGCAGCTTGGGCGCAACTAATGAAAAACTGTTTTTT. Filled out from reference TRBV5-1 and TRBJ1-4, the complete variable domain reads KAGVTQTPRYLIKTRGQQVTLSCSPISGHRSVSWYQQTPGQGLQFLFEYFSETQRNKGNFPGRFSGRQFSNSRSEMNVSTLELGDSALYLCASSLGATNEKLFFGSGTQLSVL.

CDR3 coding DNA: TGTGCCAGCTCGACCGGGATAAGCAATCAGCCCCAGCATTTT. Its translation: CASSTGISNQPQHF. This chain uses TRBV6-1 with TRBJ1-5, with no clear D. V was cut by 8 bases and J by 1 base, with 12 bases left in between. Looked up from germline, CDR1 is MNHNS and CDR2 is SASEGT. The length of the CDR3 is 14 residues.

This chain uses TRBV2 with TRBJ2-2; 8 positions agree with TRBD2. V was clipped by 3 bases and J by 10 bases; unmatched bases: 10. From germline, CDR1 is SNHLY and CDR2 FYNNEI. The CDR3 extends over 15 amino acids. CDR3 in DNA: TGTGCCAGCAGTGATGGGGTAGCGGGAAAACCGGAGCTGTTTTTT. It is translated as CASSDGVAGKPELFF. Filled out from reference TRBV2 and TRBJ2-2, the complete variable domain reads EPEVTQTPSHQVTQMGQEVILRCVPISNHLYFYWYRQILGQKVEFLVSFYNNEISEKSEIFDDQFSVERPDGSNFTLKIRSTKLEDSAMYFCASSDGVAGKPELFFGEGSRLTVL.

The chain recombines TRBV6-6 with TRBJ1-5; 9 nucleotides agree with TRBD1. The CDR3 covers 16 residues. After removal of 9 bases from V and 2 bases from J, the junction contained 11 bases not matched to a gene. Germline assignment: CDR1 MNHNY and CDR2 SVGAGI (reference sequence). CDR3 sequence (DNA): TGTGCCAGTTGGGGACAGGGTTCGTATGGCAATCAGCCCCAGCATTTT. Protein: CASWGQGSYGNQPQHF.

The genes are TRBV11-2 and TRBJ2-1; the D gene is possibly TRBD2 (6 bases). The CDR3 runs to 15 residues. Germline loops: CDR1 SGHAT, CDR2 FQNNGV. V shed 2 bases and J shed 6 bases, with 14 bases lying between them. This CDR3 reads CASSLKTGEGNEQFF. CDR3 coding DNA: TGTGCCAGCAGCTTAAAGACGGGAGAGGGCAATGAGCAGTTCTTC.

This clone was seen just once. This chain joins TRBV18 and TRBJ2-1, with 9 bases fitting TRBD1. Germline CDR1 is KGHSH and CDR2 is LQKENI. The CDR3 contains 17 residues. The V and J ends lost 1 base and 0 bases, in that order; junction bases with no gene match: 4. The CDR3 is CASSPRQGVYSYNEQFF. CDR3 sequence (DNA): TGTGCCAGCTCACCACGACAGGGGGTCTACTCCTACAATGAGCAGTTCTTC.

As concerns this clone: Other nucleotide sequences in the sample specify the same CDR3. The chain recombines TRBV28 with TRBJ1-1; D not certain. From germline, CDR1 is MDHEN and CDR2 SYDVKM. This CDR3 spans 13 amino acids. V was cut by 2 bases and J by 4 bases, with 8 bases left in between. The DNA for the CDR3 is TGTGCCAGCAGTTTACTCGGCGGCACTGAAGCTTTCTTT. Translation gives CASSLLGGTEAFF.

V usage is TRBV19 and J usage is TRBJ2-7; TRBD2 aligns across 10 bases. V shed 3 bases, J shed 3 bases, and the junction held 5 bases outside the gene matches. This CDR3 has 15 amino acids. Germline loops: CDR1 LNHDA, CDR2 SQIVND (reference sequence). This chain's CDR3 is CASSIVASGSYEQYF. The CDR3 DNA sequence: TGTGCCAGTAGTATCGTCGCTAGCGGGAGCTACGAGCAGTACTTC.

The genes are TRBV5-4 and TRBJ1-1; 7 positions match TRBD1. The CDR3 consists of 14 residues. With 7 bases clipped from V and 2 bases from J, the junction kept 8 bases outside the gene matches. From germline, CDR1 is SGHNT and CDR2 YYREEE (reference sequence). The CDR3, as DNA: TGTGCCAGCCAGGGGGTGAGTGATAACACTGAAGCTTTCTTT. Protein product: CASQGVSDNTEAFF.

The CDR3 coding sequence is TGCGCCAGCAGCGAACGACAGGACTCCTACAATGAGCAGTTCTTC. It encodes CASSERQDSYNEQFF. The chain carries TRBV5-1 and TRBJ2-1; a weak D match, TRBD1 (6 bases). CDR3 length: 15 residues. Trimming left V 4 bases short and J 0 bases short, with 11 bases between. Germline lookup yields CDR1 SGHRS and CDR2 YFSETQ.

In DNA form, the CDR3 reads TGTGCCAGCAGTTACTCGGGATCGGACAGGTTCTATGGCTACACCTTC. It yields the protein CASSYSGSDRFYGYTF. V is TRBV6-5 and J is TRBJ1-2; 7 bases line up with TRBD1. Germline loops: CDR1 MNHEY, CDR2 SVGAGI. The V gene end was trimmed by 0 bases and the J gene end by 4 bases; junction bases not matched to a gene: 8. This CDR3 spans 16 amino acids.

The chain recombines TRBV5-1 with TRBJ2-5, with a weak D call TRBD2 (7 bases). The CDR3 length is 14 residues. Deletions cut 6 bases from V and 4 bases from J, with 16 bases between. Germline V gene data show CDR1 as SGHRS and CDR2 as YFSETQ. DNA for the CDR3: TGCGCCAGCATGTCGGGGGGCATCGGAGAGACCCAGTACTTC. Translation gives CASMSGGIGETQYF.

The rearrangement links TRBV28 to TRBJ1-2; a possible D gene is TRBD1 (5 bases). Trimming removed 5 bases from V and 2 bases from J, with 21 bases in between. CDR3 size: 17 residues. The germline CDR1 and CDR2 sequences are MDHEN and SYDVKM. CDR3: CASSPPYSAGINYGYTF. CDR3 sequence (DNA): TGTGCCAGCAGTCCGCCTTACTCGGCAGGGATAAACTATGGCTACACCTTC.

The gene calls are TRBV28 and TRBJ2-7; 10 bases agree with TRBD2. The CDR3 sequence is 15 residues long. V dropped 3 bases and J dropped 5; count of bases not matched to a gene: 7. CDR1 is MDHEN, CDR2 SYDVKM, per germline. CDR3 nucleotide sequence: TGTGCCAGCAGTTTTAGCGCTAGCGGGGGAGACGAGCAGTACTTC. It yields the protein CASSFSASGGDEQYF.

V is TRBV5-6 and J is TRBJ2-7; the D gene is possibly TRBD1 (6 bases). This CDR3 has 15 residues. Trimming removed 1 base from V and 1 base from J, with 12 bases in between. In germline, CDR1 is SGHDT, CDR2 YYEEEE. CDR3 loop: CASSLTGRLSYEQYF. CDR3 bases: TGTGCCAGCAGCTTGACAGGGAGATTGTCCTACGAGCAGTACTTC.

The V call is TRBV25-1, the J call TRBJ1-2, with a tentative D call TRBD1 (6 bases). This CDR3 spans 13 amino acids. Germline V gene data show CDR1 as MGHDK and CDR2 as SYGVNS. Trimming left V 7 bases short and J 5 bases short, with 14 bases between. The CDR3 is CASTLTGSYGYTF. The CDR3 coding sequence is TGTGCCAGCACCCTGACAGGTTCATATGGCTACACCTTC.